These 31 T cell receptor beta chains originate from one sample sequenced in a study of early T cells in non-severe SARS-CoV-2 infection. TCRdb independently ran MiXCR on the 5' RACE reads; one entry per CDR3 protein. Of 65,000 to 85,000 distinct CDR3 sequences detected, under 15% appear once; the ten largest clones hold 4.5% to 5.5%. Sequences were obtained from whole blood. The receptors originated from an adult who was a healthcare worker with PCR-confirmed SARS-CoV-2 infection or an uninfected control (not recorded which).

This clonotype came up many times. The chain joins TRBV5-1 to TRBJ2-7; a weak D match, TRBD2 (7 bases). Trimming cost V 7 bases and J 11 bases, with 28 bases left between them. CDR1 SGHRS and CDR2 YFSETQ come from the germline V gene. CDR3 size: 15 residues. The CDR3: CASREAVTGATGKYF. CDR3 sequence (DNA): TGCGCCAGCCGGGAGGCAGTGACAGGAGCTACGGGGAAGTACTTC.

The rearrangement joins TRBV24-1 to TRBJ2-7, with 7 positions matching TRBD1. Germline-derived CDR1 and CDR2 are KGHDR and SFDVKD. This CDR3 contains 14 residues. After removal of 5 bases from V and 5 bases from J, the junction contained 8 bases not matched to a gene. The chain's CDR3 is CATSGPDRVDEQYF. The DNA for the CDR3 is TGTGCCACCAGTGGCCCCGACAGGGTCGACGAGCAGTACTTC.

This clonotype turned up a few times. The rearrangement links TRBV6-5 to TRBJ2-3; no definite D call. CDR3 length: 12 amino acids. V was cut by 6 bases and J by 6 bases, with 10 bases left in between. Germline CDR1 is MNHEY and CDR2 is SVGAGI. The CDR3 DNA follows: TGTGCCAGCAGATCCGAACTGGATACGCAGTATTTT. Its protein is CASRSELDTQYF.

This chain connects TRBV28 to TRBJ1-2; no firm D call. CDR3 size: 12 residues. V lost 6 bases and J lost 6, with 11 bases in between. Germline CDR1 is MDHEN and CDR2 is SYDVKM. Here the CDR3 reads CASREGLHGYTF. DNA for the CDR3: TGTGCCAGCAGAGAGGGCCTGCATGGCTACACCTTC.

The chain combines TRBV6-2 or TRBV6-3 with TRBJ2-3; 9 nucleotides line up with TRBD1. From germline, CDR1 is MNHEY and CDR2 SVGEGT. This CDR3 comprises 14 residues. Trimming at V came to 6 bases and at J to 5 bases, leaving 6 bases not matched to a gene. The DNA for the CDR3 is TGTGCCAGCAGCCAGGACAGGGGACGAGATACGCAGTATTTT. Amino acids: CASSQDRGRDTQYF.

This clonotype has at least ten counts. The genes are TRBV5-1 and TRBJ2-1; 10 nucleotides match TRBD2. CDR1 SGHRS and CDR2 YFSETQ come from the germline V gene. This CDR3 spans 15 amino acids. V was pared by 0 bases and J by 6 bases, with 3 bases of the junction left unmatched. The DNA of the CDR3 is TGCGCCAGCAGCTTGGTAGCGGGGGGCCTCAATGAGCAGTTCTTC. This sequence encodes CASSLVAGGLNEQFF. Filled out from reference TRBV5-1 and TRBJ2-1, the complete variable domain reads KAGVTQTPRYLIKTRGQQVTLSCSPISGHRSVSWYQQTPGQGLQFLFEYFSETQRNKGNFPGRFSGRQFSNSRSEMNVSTLELGDSALYLCASSLVAGGLNEQFFGPGTRLTVL.

This clonotype was detected a few times. The chain couples TRBV15 to TRBJ2-7; 13 bases are a match to TRBD2. Trimming removed 6 bases from V and 5 bases from J; junction bases left unmatched: 7. The germline CDR1 and CDR2 sequences are LNHNV and YYDKDF (reference sequence). There are 15 residues in the CDR3. The CDR3: CATRSTSGRTHEQYF. CDR3 in DNA: TGTGCCACCAGGTCGACTAGCGGGAGGACCCACGAGCAGTACTTC.

This clonotype was detected many times. This chain links TRBV29-1 with TRBJ1-2, with D hard to call. The CDR3 length is 15 residues. Between the trimmed V and J ends, which lost 1 base and 2 bases, there was a span of 14 bases. Germline V lookup: CDR1 SQVTM, CDR2 ANQGSEA. The CDR3 protein is CSVEGGRRTNYGYTF. The CDR3 DNA reads as TGCAGCGTTGAAGGCGGCAGGAGGACGAACTATGGCTACACCTTC.

This clonotype has a handful of counts. The chain couples TRBV6-1 to TRBJ2-7; possibly TRBD1 or TRBD2 for D (5 bases each). Germline V CDR1 and CDR2: MNHNS, SASEGT. V lost 4 bases and J lost 4, with 14 bases in between. The CDR3 length is 14 residues. CDR3 sequence (DNA): TGTGCCAGCAGTGGAAGGGACGGGTCATACGAGCAGTACTTC. Translating gives CASSGRDGSYEQYF.

This clonotype showed up many times. V is TRBV10-2 and J is TRBJ2-2; 12 nucleotides agree with TRBD2. The V gene end was trimmed by 7 bases and the J gene end by 7 bases; junction bases not matched to a gene: 4. This CDR3 has 14 residues. Germline CDR1 and CDR2: WSHSY and SAAADI. The chain's CDR3 is CASKTSGGGGELFF. In DNA, the CDR3 is TGCGCCAGCAAGACTAGCGGGGGCGGCGGGGAGCTGTTTTTT.

The chain joins TRBV29-1 to TRBJ2-7, with a tentative D call TRBD2 (5 bases). V lost 3 bases, J lost 6 bases, and 12 bases lay in between. CDR3 length: 12 residues. CDR1 and CDR2 from the germline V gene are SQVTM and ANQGSEA. For the CDR3, the DNA is TGCAGCGTTGATTATGGACTGGGCGAGCAGTACTTC. This codes for CSVDYGLGEQYF.

Many counts were recorded for this clonotype. The chain recombines TRBV5-8 with TRBJ2-2; TRBD1 matches at 7 bases. The length of the CDR3 is 15 residues. In germline, CDR1 is SGHTS, CDR2 YDEGEE. With V trimmed by 4 bases and J by 6 bases, 9 bases remained unmatched. The CDR3 loop reads CASSHRGTAAGELFF. The CDR3 DNA reads TGTGCCAGCAGCCATCGTGGGACAGCGGCCGGGGAGCTGTTTTTT.

The chain joins TRBV11-2 to TRBJ2-1; no firm D call. This CDR3 contains 14 residues. Germline CDR1 is SGHAT and CDR2 is FQNNGV. Trimming removed 5 bases at V and 4 bases at J, with 12 bases between. CDR3 nucleotide sequence: TGTGCCAGCAGCCGGATTTCCTTTTACAATGAGCAGTTCTTC. Residues: CASSRISFYNEQFF.

This clonotype was counted between two and nine times. The chain combines TRBV20-1 with TRBJ2-7, with TRBD1 matching 8 bases. CDR3 length equals 13 residues. Germline values: CDR1 DFQATT, CDR2 SNEGSKA (reference sequence). V lost 1 base to trimming and J lost 4 bases; unmatched junction nucleotides: 3. CDR3 region: CSARGTGRYEQYF. CDR3 nucleotide sequence: TGCAGTGCTAGAGGGACAGGGAGGTACGAGCAGTACTTC.

The gene calls are TRBV6-2 or TRBV6-3 and TRBJ2-2; 7 bases match TRBD2. Germline V gene data show CDR1 as MNHEY and CDR2 as SVGEGT. The CDR3 spans 15 residues. V trimming: 2 bases; J trimming: 0 bases; junction bases outside the gene matches: 0. The CDR3 loop is CASSYGLANTGELFF. CDR3 in DNA: TGTGCCAGCAGTTACGGACTAGCGAACACCGGGGAGCTGTTTTTT.

There are many counts of this clonotype. The CDR3 loop reads CASSYGLMNTEAFF. The CDR3 nucleotides are TGTGCCAGCAGTTACGGGCTTATGAACACTGAAGCTTTCTTT. The V gene is TRBV6-5, the J gene TRBJ1-1; D is undetermined. Trimming pared 2 bases from V and 0 bases from J, leaving 7 bases between. This CDR3 is built from 14 residues. Germline V gives CDR1 MNHEY, CDR2 SVGAGI.

This clonotype came up a few times. The rearrangement uses TRBV21-1 and TRBJ2-2; TRBD1 is the table's D call and was not checked against the DNA. TRBV21-1 counts as a pseudogene. CDR3 length: 17 amino acids. The DNA of the CDR3 is TGTGCCAGCAGCCTCGTGGGGACAGAGACGAACACCGGGGAGCTGTTTTTT. This sequence encodes CASSLVGTETNTGELFF.

This clonotype has at least ten counts. The J gene is TRBJ2-2, the V gene TRBV18; 8 bases align to TRBD1. The CDR3 loop spans 15 amino acids. V gave up 3 bases and J gave up 3 bases; unmatched junction bases: 3. From germline, CDR1 is KGHSH and CDR2 LQKENI. This CDR3 is CASSPLQGDTGELFF. DNA of the CDR3: TGTGCCAGCTCACCGTTACAGGGGGACACCGGGGAGCTGTTTTTT.

This clonotype was seen at least ten times. The chain employs TRBV6-1 and TRBJ2-7; 8 bases map to TRBD1. Germline-derived CDR1 and CDR2 are MNHNS and SASEGT. This CDR3 contains 15 residues. The V segment lost 1 base and the J segment 1 base; nucleotides outside the gene matches: 3. In nucleotides, the CDR3 is TGTGCCAGCAGTGAAGATGGGACAGGTTCCTACGAGCAGTACTTC. Its protein product is CASSEDGTGSYEQYF.

This clonotype was detected many times. The chain has TRBV7-2 and TRBJ2-2; TRBD2 matches at 10 bases. CDR1 is SGHTA and CDR2 is FQGNSA in the germline V gene. V was pared by 4 bases and J by 0 bases, with 5 bases of the junction left unmatched. The length of the CDR3 is 17 residues. This chain's CDR3 is CASSYSLAGANTGELFF. CDR3 coding DNA: TGTGCCAGCAGCTACAGTCTAGCGGGAGCGAACACCGGGGAGCTGTTTTTT.

As concerns this clonotype: Germline and junction disagree at one end, which may indicate a read error. This chain uses TRBV7-7 with TRBJ2-2; D is undetermined. Germline V gives CDR1 SSHAT, CDR2 FNYEAQ (reference sequence). The CDR3 has 15 residues. CDR3: CASSIGAKNTGELFF. The CDR3, as DNA: TGTGCTAGCAGTATCGGAGCGAAGAACACCGGGGAGCTGTTTTTT.

CDR3 amino acids: CASNERSGDGDTQYF. The DNA of the CDR3 is TGCGCCAGCAACGAACGAAGCGGGGATGGAGATACGCAGTATTTT. V and J are TRBV5-1 and TRBJ2-3, with 7 bases lining up with TRBD2. V shed 6 bases, J shed 5 bases, and the junction held 12 bases outside the gene matches. CDR1 and CDR2 from the germline V gene are SGHRS and YFSETQ. The CDR3 is 15 amino acids.

The CDR3 bases are TGTGCCAGCAGCTTAGTGAGCGAGACCCAGTACTTC. Protein product: CASSLVSETQYF. The chain joins TRBV7-2 to TRBJ2-5; D is undetermined. V was clipped by 1 base and J by 5 bases, with 5 bases between them. Germline CDR1 SGHTA, CDR2 FQGNSA. The CDR3 length is 12 residues.

The V gene is TRBV5-1, the J gene TRBJ2-3; perhaps TRBD1 as D (5 bases). The germline CDR1 and CDR2 sequences are SGHRS and YFSETQ. Between the trimmed V and J ends, which lost 6 bases and 6 bases, there was a span of 23 bases. The CDR3 is 16 amino acids. This CDR3 reads CASNNRQITPQDTQYF. CDR3 DNA: TGCGCCAGCAATAACCGACAGATTACACCTCAGGATACGCAGTATTTT. The entire variable domain, with the rest obtained from reference TRBV5-1 and TRBJ2-3, is as follows: KAGVTQTPRYLIKTRGQQVTLSCSPISGHRSVSWYQQTPGQGLQFLFEYFSETQRNKGNFPGRFSGRQFSNSRSEMNVSTLELGDSALYLCASNNRQITPQDTQYFGPGTRLTVL.

This chain uses TRBV7-9 with TRBJ2-4; the D is unclear. The CDR3 consists of 14 residues. Trimming cost V 3 bases and J 0 bases, with 6 bases left between them. In germline, CDR1 is SEHNR, CDR2 FQNEAQ (reference sequence). This chain's CDR3 is CASSFSGAKNIQYF. CDR3 in DNA: TGTGCCAGCAGCTTCTCGGGAGCCAAAAACATTCAGTACTTC.

The V call is TRBV18, the J call TRBJ2-7, with 12 bases aligning to TRBD2. Germline-derived CDR1 and CDR2 are KGHSH and LQKENI. J was trimmed by 7 bases and V by 8 bases; bases with no gene match: 9. This CDR3 is built from 14 residues. DNA of the CDR3: TGTGCCAGCGGACGGACTAGCGGGGAGGTTGAGCAGTACTTC. The encoded protein is CASGRTSGEVEQYF.

This clonotype showed up just a few times. The chain employs TRBV5-1 and TRBJ2-1; 9 bases map to TRBD2. This CDR3 contains 16 residues. Per the germline V gene, CDR1 is SGHRS and CDR2 is YFSETQ. V lost 4 bases, J lost 5 bases, and 10 bases stayed unmatched. This CDR3 reads CASSAPAASGDNEQFF. CDR3 in DNA: TGCGCCAGCAGCGCCCCCGCGGCTAGCGGGGACAATGAGCAGTTCTTC.

This clonotype was seen a handful of times. V usage is TRBV11-1 and J usage is TRBJ2-2, with a tentative D call TRBD1 (5 bases). The CDR3 totals 15 residues. V dropped 10 bases and J dropped 0 bases, with 15 bases sitting between them. CDR1 and CDR2 (germline): SGHAT, FQDESV (reference sequence). CDR3 residues: CATNLGASNTGELFF. CDR3 bases: TGTGCCACCAATCTTGGGGCCTCGAACACCGGGGAGCTGTTTTTT.

This clonotype showed up many times. V and J are TRBV19 and TRBJ2-7; D may match TRBD1 or TRBD2 (5 bases each). The CDR3 runs 15 residues. V was clipped by 3 bases and J by 5 bases, with 17 bases between them. Germline values: CDR1 LNHDA, CDR2 SQIVND (reference sequence). The CDR3 bases are TGTGCCAGTAGTATTGGGGGACCGAGACCCAACGAGCAGTACTTC. Its translation: CASSIGGPRPNEQYF.

The chain employs TRBV27 and TRBJ1-1, with 8 positions matching TRBD1. The CDR3 consists of 12 residues. Germline V gene sequence: CDR1 MNHEY, CDR2 SMNVEV (reference sequence). The junction had 5 bases not matched to a gene; V was cut back by 8 bases and J by 6 bases. CDR3 protein: CASATGGAEAFF. The CDR3 nucleotides read TGTGCCAGCGCCACAGGGGGGGCTGAAGCTTTCTTT.

Many counts were recorded for this clonotype. J is TRBJ2-7 and V is TRBV12-3 or TRBV12-4; no firm D call. The V and J ends lost 7 bases and 6 bases respectively, with 13 bases between them. The CDR3 runs 12 residues. The CDR3 sequence is CASTSRSFEQYF. Here the CDR3 DNA reads TGTGCCAGCACCTCAAGGAGTTTCGAGCAGTACTTC.